This TCR beta chain was observed in a study of beta chain features in type 1 diabetes. Overall study context: Regarding age, gender and cell yields, patients proved similar to healthy donors. The study, taken as a whole, reports: Significant though moderate, a shortening of TCRB CDR3s appeared in all four CD4+ subsets of Type 1 diabetes patients.

Cells sorted by CD45RO/CCR7/CD25/CD127/CD95/CD27 comprised CD4+ naive, central memory, regulatory and stem cell-like memory cells. Note on this clone: What it binds is not known.

The V gene's germline CDR1 is SGHVS and CDR2 FNYEAQ. V lost 5 bases to trimming and J lost 7 bases, with 15 bases between them. The CDR3 is made up of 13 amino acids. As every portion of the isolated RNA was reverse transcribed, the sequencing read expressed TCRB transcripts. The study sequenced naive, central memory and regulatory T cell samples to an average of about 3.5 million reads. TCRdb keeps only in-frame clones here, not all; method: immunoSEQ multiplex PCR. The table has 200,000 to 300,000 clones, about 15% seen once. The specimen was naive CD4+ T cells from blood. The receptor's source is a man aged 30-40 years with type 1 diabetes. The chain has TRBV7-6 and TRBJ2-7, with D perhaps matching TRBD2 (5 bases). In DNA form, the CDR3 reads TGTGCCAGCAGCGAAGAGCGGCTGGGGGAGCAGTACTTC. It is translated as CASSEERLGEQYF.